This TCR beta chain was identified in a study of shared clonotypes between healthy human individuals (dated by TCRdb to 2018 to 2021). In the study overall: The cohort comprised a couple of women and a few men aged 18 to 49 years. The study deeply sequenced blood TCR repertoires of five healthy adults to estimate repertoire size and the extent of clonotype sharing between individuals. For each donor, CD4 naive and CD4 memory were each given three plates, CD8 naive was given two plates, and CD8 memory was given one plate. To increase sequencing depth and limit assay-specific biases, TCR repertoire library preparation and sequencing were carried out by different laboratories using diverse techniques. Each donor's leukapheresis produced roughly between roughly 0.85 and 9.5 billion PBMCs. Overall results and qualifications from the work: Clonotypes shared by all four sorted-subset donors showed higher generation probabilities than non-shared clonotypes. Pairwise subsampling led to the expectation that sequencing depth would affect the degree of clonotype sharing among donors. Because the study included a small number of donors, the genetic and exposure-history diversity represented was limited. Sharing across four donors was observed for about 4.8% of naive CD4, 3% to 4% of naive CD8, roughly 2.3% of memory CD4, and less than 0.45% of memory CD8 clonotypes. Incomplete sequencing was indicated by rarefaction of sorted-subset datasets, despite the large sequencing depth. Naive subsets generally had larger estimated clonotype richness than memory subsets. Only blood was sampled, and tissue TCR repertoires likely differ from those in blood.

Note on this clone: No antigen is known for it. Per-nucleotide qualities are absent, and no much larger clonotype sits a single base away.

TCR CDR3 regions were amplified from genomic DNA by multiplex PCR using the deep immunoSEQ assay. Extracted genomic DNA from each cell subset was spread evenly across all wells of several immunoSEQ 96-well plates, with each plate serving as a replicate. For sorted subsets, each replicate PCR was loaded with about 0.2 ug genomic DNA, equivalent to 30,000 or so T cell genomes. Purified libraries were quantified with a Qubit 3.0 fluorometer, sized on a Bioanalyzer 2100, and re-quantified with the KAPA Library Quantification kit. Every immunoSEQ 96-well plate was sequenced on a dedicated single-read 150-cycle Illumina NextSeq 550 flow cell. Turning to the authors' computational methods: The immunoSEQ output contained only junctional sequences without quality scores, so filtering could not match that applied to full-length reads. To assign V/J genes and CDR3, sequences were annotated using PyIR, a Python wrapper for IgBLAST v1.9, with IMGT germline references. Reads were filtered out if the reads had weak V/J assignments (E-value above 1e-6), no CDR3, stop codons, out-of-frame junctions, or ambiguous translated residues. A V3J clonotype was defined by an identical inferred V gene, J gene, and CDR3 amino acid sequence. Percentage overlap between repertoires was calculated by dividing the number of shared unique clonotypes by the size of the smaller repertoire. RTK rarefaction, the Chao1 estimator, and Recon v2.1 estimates of unobserved clonotypes were used to assess repertoire richness. Generation probabilities were computed with OLGA for all TCRbeta clonotypes obtained by the gDNA method from several donors. TCRdb provides this immuneACCESS table in a form limited to in-frame rearrangements. Some clones are lacking; in checked studies, under half of them reflect an unresolved V gene, and why the rest are absent is not known. V, J and clone size are those of that table, while D and trimming were read from the DNA. A total of roughly 890,000 clones appear in this sample, 92% of them only once. Clones ranked in the top ten supply under 30% of the sample.

V drops 2 bases and J drops 5 bases, leaving 10 bases in between. Counted from cysteine to phenylalanine, this CDR3 has 14 amino acids. Only the CDR3 region is kept as DNA, spanning 42 bases read in frame from base 1. CDR1 and CDR2 are drawn from the germline V gene (reference sequence): WNHNN, SYGVQD. CD8 naive samples were obtained by positive selection for CCR7 among CD45RO-negative cells, yielding a CD45RA+CCR7+ population from which TemRA cells were excluded. The donors were healthy, HIV-negative adults who had no recently reported acute infections or vaccinations. Only Caucasian adults living in Nashville, Tennessee, USA were represented among the donors. After blood collection by leukapheresis, PBMCs were isolated using Ficoll-Histopaque density gradient centrifugation and then cryopreserved in the vapor phase of liquid nitrogen. Purity and quantity of every magnetically sorted T cell population were checked by analytical flow cytometry. Each sorted fraction had its genomic DNA isolated and then quantified by UV absorbance on a Nanodrop 2000c.

The origin of this receptor is a man aged 25-45 years in good health. The sequenced material came from naive CD8+ T cells sorted from blood. What this sample's cell subset or site label stands for: CD45RA+CCR7+. The chain employs TRBV10-1 and TRBJ2-1; no confident D gene assignment can be made. The CDR3 corresponds to CASSEAKTDNEQFF. The sequence in DNA is TGCGCCAGCAGTGAGGCGAAAACTGACAATGAGCAGTTCTTC.